This TCR beta chain was retrieved from a study of blood T cell repertoires in COVID-19. Clones were read by immunoSEQ multiplex PCR, and TCRdb kept only the in-frame ones, dropping some. Among fewer than 350,000 clones listed, about 91% were seen once. CDR3 length: 15 residues. Per germline, CDR1 KGHSH and CDR2 LQKENI. With 2 bases removed from V and 2 bases from J, the gap between germline ends came to 7 bases. The clonotype was recovered from a middle-aged woman who had recovered from COVID-19. Sequenced input: PBMCs or T cells enriched from blood (not recorded which). The chain joins TRBV18 to TRBJ1-6, with D unclear. The CDR3 coding sequence is TGTGCCAGCTCACCAGGGGAGGCCTATAATTCACCCCTCCACTTT. It yields the protein CASSPGEAYNSPLHF.